Listed below are T cell receptor beta chains from one sample, sequenced in a study of CD4 T cells in relation to SARS-CoV-2 and coronaviruses. These receptors are not linked to any known antigen. Here immunoSEQ multiplex PCR was the method, and the copy in TCRdb shows in-frame clones only, minus some. This sample has tens of thousands of clones; 75% to 80% occur once, and the top ten carry 14%. What was sequenced was CD4+ T cells from PBMCs, cultured in vitro. These receptors all stem from a human donor in good health. CDR3s include the opening cysteine and the closing phenylalanine or tryptophan. D genes are given only for firm matches. Clone size is shown for a subset of rows, as once, few, many or a class of expanded clone.

j_gene	abundance	d_gene	v_gene	CDR3aa	CDR3nt
TRBJ2-1	-	TRBD2	TRBV5-4	CASSQPGTSGTPRGQFF	TGTGCCAGCAGCCAACCCGGGACTAGCGGGACCCCACGGGGGCAGTTCTTC
TRBJ2-3	-	TRBD2	TRBV5-1	CASSIRTSGRTDTQYF	TGCGCCAGCAGCATCCGGACTAGCGGGAGAACAGATACGCAGTATTTT
TRBJ2-7	-	TRBD2	TRBV5-1	CASSLGLAGTLEQYF	TGCGCCAGCAGCTTGGGACTAGCGGGAACCCTCGAGCAGTACTTC
TRBJ1-2	once	-	TRBV27	CASRSPGVAGYTF	TGTGCCAGCAGGTCCCCGGGGGTCGCTGGCTACACCTTC
TRBJ2-1	once	-	TRBV6-1	CASSERFGESFF	TGTGCCAGCAGTGAAAGATTCGGGGAGTCGTTCTTC
TRBJ2-3	-	-	TRBV28	CASKSPTKSTDTQYF	TGTGCCAGCAAGAGCCCCACCAAGAGCACAGATACGCAGTATTTT
TRBJ2-5	once	-	TRBV28	CASSLYQGREETQYF	TGTGCCAGCAGTTTGTATCAGGGGCGCGAAGAGACCCAGTACTTC
TRBJ2-6	-	TRBD2	TRBV27	CASSLLRWGTSYRLGGANVLTF	TGTGCCAGCAGTTTATTGAGGTGGGGGACTAGCTATCGCTTGGGTGGGGCCAACGTCCTGACTTTC
TRBJ1-4	-	-	TRBV6-5	CASSWGVEEKLFF	TGTGCCAGCAGTTGGGGGGTAGAGGAAAAACTGTTTTTT
TRBJ1-5	-	-	TRBV6-5	CASRPSGNQPQHF	TGTGCCAGCAGACCATCGGGCAATCAGCCCCAGCATTTT
TRBJ2-1	-	-	TRBV12-5	CASGLVRDGRLGSYNEQFF	TGTGCTAGTGGTTTGGTACGGGACGGACGACTGGGGTCTTACAATGAGCAGTTCTTC
TRBJ2-3	-	TRBD2	TRBV10-3	CAISESPSGSSTDTQYF	TGTGCCATCAGTGAGTCCCCTAGCGGGAGTAGCACAGATACGCAGTATTTT
TRBJ2-7	-	-	TRBV5-1	CASSLGIGAVDEQYF	TGCGCCAGCAGCTTGGGAATAGGGGCGGTTGATGAGCAGTACTTC
TRBJ2-3	-	TRBD2	TRBV7-9	CASSLGRGGLRSTDTQYF	TGTGCCAGCAGCTTAGGTCGGGGGGGACTGCGAAGCACAGATACGCAGTATTTT
TRBJ1-5	-	-	TRBV6-5	CASGTPHGNQPQHF	TGTGCCAGCGGTACACCGCATGGCAATCAGCCCCAGCATTTT
TRBJ2-2	-	-	TRBV9	CASSIDPRHTGELFF	TGTGCCAGCAGCATTGACCCGCGCCACACCGGGGAGCTGTTTTTT
TRBJ2-5	-	TRBD1	TRBV5-1	CASSLGVGQGQETQYF	TGCGCCAGCAGCTTGGGTGTCGGACAGGGGCAAGAGACCCAGTACTTC
TRBJ1-1	-	-	TRBV5-5	CASSLALGGLNTEAFF	TGTGCCAGCAGCTTGGCCTTAGGAGGGTTGAACACTGAAGCTTTCTTT
TRBJ2-3	once	TRBD1	TRBV3-1/TRBV3-2	CASSQQGAVSTDTQYF	TGTGCCAGCAGCCAACAGGGGGCGGTTAGCACAGATACGCAGTATTTT
TRBJ2-3	-	-	TRBV30	CAWGGQGSIDTQYF	TGTGCCTGGGGGGGGCAGGGGTCGATAGATACGCAGTATTTT
TRBJ2-1	-	-	TRBV5-4	CATKMGAGLYNEQFF	TGTGCCACCAAGATGGGAGCGGGCCTATACAATGAGCAGTTCTTC
TRBJ1-4	-	-	TRBV6-5	CASSYSASLIGEKLFF	TGTGCCAGCAGTTACTCGGCTTCCTTAATCGGTGAAAAACTGTTTTTT
TRBJ2-4	-	-	TRBV6-5	CASKMDTARNIQYF	TGTGCCAGCAAAATGGACACGGCGAGGAACATTCAGTACTTC
TRBJ2-7	-	-	TRBV28	CASNRRQVEQYF	TGTGCCAGCAACAGGAGACAGGTCGAGCAGTACTTC
TRBJ2-2	-	TRBD2	TRBV7-6	CASSSTSGSAPGELFF	TGTGCCAGCAGCTCGACTAGCGGGAGCGCTCCCGGGGAGCTGTTTTTT
TRBJ2-3	-	-	TRBV20-1	CSASGQGPLDTQYF	TGCAGTGCTAGTGGCCAGGGACCTTTGGATACGCAGTATTTT
TRBJ2-1	-	-	TRBV5-1	CASREALDEQFF	TGCGCCAGCAGGGAAGCGCTGGATGAGCAGTTCTTC
TRBJ1-5	-	TRBD1	TRBV5-3	CATSGTGGPNQPQHF	TGTGCCACCTCCGGGACAGGGGGCCCCAATCAGCCCCAGCATTTT
TRBJ1-5	-	-	TRBV6-2/TRBV6-3	CASSFPPGYSNQPQHF	TGTGCCAGCAGTTTCCCGCCAGGTTATAGCAATCAGCCCCAGCATTTT
TRBJ2-3	-	TRBD2	TRBV3-1/TRBV3-2	CASSHGPSGRRSTDTQYF	TGTGCCAGCAGCCACGGGCCTAGCGGGAGGAGGAGCACAGATACGCAGTATTTT
TRBJ1-1	-	-	TRBV5-1	CASSPTLMNTEAFF	TGCGCCAGCAGCCCAACACTCATGAACACTGAAGCTTTCTTT
TRBJ1-3	-	-	TRBV14	CASSQELVLSGNTIYF	TGTGCCAGCAGCCAAGAACTGGTCCTCTCTGGAAACACCATATATTTT
TRBJ2-2	-	-	TRBV18	CASSPYGPMGNTGELFF	TGTGCCAGCTCACCTTACGGACCCATGGGGAACACCGGGGAGCTGTTTTTT
TRBJ2-5	-	TRBD2	TRBV30	CAWSVSSGSWETQYF	TGTGCCTGGAGTGTGTCTAGCGGGAGTTGGGAGACCCAGTACTTC
TRBJ1-1	-	TRBD1	TRBV19	CASSSTGGLGNTEAFF	TGTGCCAGTAGTAGCACAGGGGGCCTCGGGAACACTGAAGCTTTCTTT
TRBJ2-3	few	-	TRBV7-9	CASSLDLWGSGTDTQYF	TGTGCCAGCAGCTTAGATTTGTGGGGTTCGGGCACAGATACGCAGTATTTT
TRBJ2-3	-	-	TRBV9	CASTLAPRTDTQYF	TGTGCCAGCACCTTAGCGCCTCGCACAGATACGCAGTATTTT
TRBJ2-2	-	TRBD1	TRBV14	CASSQTGALNTGELFF	TGTGCCAGCAGCCAAACAGGGGCCCTGAACACCGGGGAGCTGTTTTTT
TRBJ1-1	-	TRBD1	TRBV20-1	CSAMGQHEAFF	TGCAGTGCCATGGGACAGCATGAAGCTTTCTTT
TRBJ1-4	-	-	TRBV5-1	CASSFGFVFTDNEKLFF	TGCGCCAGCAGCTTTGGTTTTGTTTTTACGGATAATGAAAAACTGTTTTTT
TRBJ1-5	-	TRBD1	TRBV5-4	CASSRTGSNQPQHF	TGTGCCAGCAGCCGGACAGGCTCCAATCAGCCCCAGCATTTT
TRBJ1-5	-	-	TRBV12-3/TRBV12-4	CASSLNQPQHF	TGTGCCAGCAGTTTGAATCAGCCCCAGCATTTT
TRBJ2-5	-	TRBD2	TRBV2	CASKRAGEAETQYF	TGTGCCAGCAAGAGAGCGGGAGAGGCAGAGACCCAGTACTTC
TRBJ2-5	-	-	TRBV3-1/TRBV3-2	CASSYQTVQETQYF	TGTGCCAGCAGCTACCAGACAGTTCAAGAGACCCAGTACTTC
TRBJ2-1	-	TRBD2	TRBV24-1	CATSDLTGTSGSRGGQFF	TGTGCCACCAGTGATTTGACCGGGACTAGCGGGAGTAGAGGGGGGCAGTTCTTC